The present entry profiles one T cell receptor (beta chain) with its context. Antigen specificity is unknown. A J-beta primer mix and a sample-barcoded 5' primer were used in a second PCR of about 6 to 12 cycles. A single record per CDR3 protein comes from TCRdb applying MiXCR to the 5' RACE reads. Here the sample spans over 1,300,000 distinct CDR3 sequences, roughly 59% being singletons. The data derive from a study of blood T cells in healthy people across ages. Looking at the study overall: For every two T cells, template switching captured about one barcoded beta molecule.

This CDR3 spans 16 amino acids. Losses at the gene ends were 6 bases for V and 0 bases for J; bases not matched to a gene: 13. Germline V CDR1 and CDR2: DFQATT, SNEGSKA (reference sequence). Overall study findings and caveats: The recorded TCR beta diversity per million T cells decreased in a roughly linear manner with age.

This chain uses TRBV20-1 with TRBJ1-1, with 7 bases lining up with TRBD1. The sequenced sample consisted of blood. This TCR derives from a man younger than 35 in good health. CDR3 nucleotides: TGCAGTGCCCAGAGGGACAGCCGGGGGTTGAACACTGAAGCTTTCTTT. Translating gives CSAQRDSRGLNTEAFF.